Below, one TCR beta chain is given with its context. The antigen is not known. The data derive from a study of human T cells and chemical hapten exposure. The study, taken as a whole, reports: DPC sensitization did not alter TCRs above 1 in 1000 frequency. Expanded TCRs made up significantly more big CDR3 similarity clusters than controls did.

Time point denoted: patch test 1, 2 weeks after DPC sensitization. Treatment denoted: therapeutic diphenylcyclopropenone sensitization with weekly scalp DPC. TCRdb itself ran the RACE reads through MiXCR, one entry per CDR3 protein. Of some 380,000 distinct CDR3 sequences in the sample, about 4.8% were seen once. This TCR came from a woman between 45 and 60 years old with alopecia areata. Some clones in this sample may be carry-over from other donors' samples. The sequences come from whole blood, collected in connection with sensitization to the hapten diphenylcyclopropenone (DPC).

CDR3 in amino acids: CSARDWAGASETQYF. The DNA for the CDR3 is TGCAGTGCTAGAGATTGGGCGGGGGCGTCAGAGACCCAGTACTTC. The rearrangement links TRBV20-1 to TRBJ2-5; tentatively, D is TRBD2 (7 bases). The CDR3 is 15 residues long. V was cut by 0 bases and J by 4 bases, with 15 bases left in between. Germline-derived CDR1 and CDR2 are DFQATT and SNEGSKA (reference sequence).